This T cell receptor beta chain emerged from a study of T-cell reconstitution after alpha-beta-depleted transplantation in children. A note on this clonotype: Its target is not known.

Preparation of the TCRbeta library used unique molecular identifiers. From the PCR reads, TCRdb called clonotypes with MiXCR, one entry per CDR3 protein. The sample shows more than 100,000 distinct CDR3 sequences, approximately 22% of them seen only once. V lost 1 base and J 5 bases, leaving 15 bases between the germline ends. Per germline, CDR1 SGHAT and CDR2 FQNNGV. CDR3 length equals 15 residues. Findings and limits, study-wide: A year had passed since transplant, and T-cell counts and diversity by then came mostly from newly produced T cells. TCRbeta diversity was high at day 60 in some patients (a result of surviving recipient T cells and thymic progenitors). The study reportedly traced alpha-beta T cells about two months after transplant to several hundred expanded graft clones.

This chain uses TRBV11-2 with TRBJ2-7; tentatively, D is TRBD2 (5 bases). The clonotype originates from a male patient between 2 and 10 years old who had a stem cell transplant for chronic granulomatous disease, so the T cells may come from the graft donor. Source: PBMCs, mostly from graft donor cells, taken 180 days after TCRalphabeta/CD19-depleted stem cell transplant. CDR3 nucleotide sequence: TGTGCCAGCAGCTTAGGGGCGTGGGTTAGCGACGAGCAGTACTTC. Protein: CASSLGAWVSDEQYF. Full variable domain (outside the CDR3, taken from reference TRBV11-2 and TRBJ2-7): EAGVAQSPRYKIIEKRQSVAFWCNPISGHATLYWYQQILGQGPKLLIQFQNNGVVDDSQLPKDRFSAERLKGVDSTLKIQPAKLEDSAVYLCASSLGAWVSDEQYFGPGTRLTVT.